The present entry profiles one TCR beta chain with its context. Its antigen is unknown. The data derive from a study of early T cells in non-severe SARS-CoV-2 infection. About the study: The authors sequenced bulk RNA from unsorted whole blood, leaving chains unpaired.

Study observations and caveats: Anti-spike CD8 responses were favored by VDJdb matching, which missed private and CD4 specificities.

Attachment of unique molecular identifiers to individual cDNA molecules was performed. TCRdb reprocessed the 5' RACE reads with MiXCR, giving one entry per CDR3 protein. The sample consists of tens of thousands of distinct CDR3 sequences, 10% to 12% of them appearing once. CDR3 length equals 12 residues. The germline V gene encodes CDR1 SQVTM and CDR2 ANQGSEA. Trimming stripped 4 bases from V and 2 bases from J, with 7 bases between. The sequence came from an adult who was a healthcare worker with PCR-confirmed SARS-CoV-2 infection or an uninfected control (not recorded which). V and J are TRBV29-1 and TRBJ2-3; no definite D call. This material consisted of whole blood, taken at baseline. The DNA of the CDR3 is TGCAGCGTTGGGGCCTACACAGATACGCAGTATTTT. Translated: CSVGAYTDTQYF.